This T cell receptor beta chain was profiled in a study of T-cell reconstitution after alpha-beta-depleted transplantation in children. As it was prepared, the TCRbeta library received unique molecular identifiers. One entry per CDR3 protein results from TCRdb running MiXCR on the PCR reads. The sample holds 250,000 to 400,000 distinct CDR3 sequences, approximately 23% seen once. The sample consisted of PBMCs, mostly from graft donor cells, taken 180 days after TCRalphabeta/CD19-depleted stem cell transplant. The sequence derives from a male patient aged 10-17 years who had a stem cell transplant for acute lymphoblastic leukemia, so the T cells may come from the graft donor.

In nucleotides, the CDR3 is TGTGCCAGCAGTGCTTTAAGGACTAGCGGGAACTACGAGCAGTACTTC. This sequence encodes CASSALRTSGNYEQYF. The V and J genes are TRBV25-1 and TRBJ2-7, with 12 bases fitting TRBD2. The CDR3 sequence is 16 residues long. Germline loops: CDR1 MGHDK, CDR2 SYGVNS. The V and J ends lost 4 bases and 3 bases, in that order; junction bases with no gene match: 7.